These T cell receptor beta chains were read from a single sample in a study of long-term antiretroviral therapy in people with HIV. The protocol was immunoSEQ multiplex PCR, while the TCRdb copy is restricted to in-frame clones and leaves out a portion. The data hold 20,000 to 25,000 clones, with roughly 80% observed a single time. The starting material was unsorted PBMCs, obtained 0.5 years before starting antiretroviral therapy. The receptors were gathered from a middle-aged man with HIV. Each CDR3 is given with its conserved first and last residue. The D gene is left open where the match is weak. Clone sizes are given selectively: once, few, many, or a class where the clone is expanded.

cdr3_aa cdr3_nt j_call cdr3_length clone_size d_call v_call
CASAGDRGGRSQHF TGTGCCAGTGCGGGGGACAGGGGGGGCCGATCCCAGCATTTT TRBJ1-5 14 few TRBD1 TRBV19
CASSLYGGWESETQYF TGTGCCAGCAGCTTGTACGGGGGCTGGGAATCGGAGACCCAGTACTTC TRBJ2-5 16 - - TRBV7-9
CASSPGDVFGELFF TGTGCCAGCAGTCCCGGGGACGTTTTTGGGGAACTGTTTTTT TRBJ1-4 14 - - TRBV6-6
CASSFERGEADTQYF TGCGCCAGCAGTTTTGAACGAGGGGAGGCAGATACGCAGTATTTT TRBJ2-3 15 - - TRBV5-1
CASSPGRMLAGGEQFF TGTGCCAGCAGTCCCGGGCGGATGCTAGCGGGGGGAGAGCAGTTCTTC TRBJ2-1 16 few TRBD2 TRBV27
CASSSRTGTFLSGYTF TGTGCCAGCAGCTCCCGGACAGGGACGTTTTTGTCTGGCTACACCTTC TRBJ1-2 16 - TRBD1 TRBV9
CASSQVAGTSGNTIYF TGCGCCAGCAGCCAAGTGGCAGGGACCTCCGGAAACACCATATATTTT TRBJ1-3 16 - - TRBV4-1
CAWKGQGREKLFF TGTGCCTGGAAGGGGCAGGGTCGTGAAAAACTGTTTTTT TRBJ1-4 13 - - TRBV30
CASGSDPEEAGYTF TGTGCCAGCGGCTCCGACCCAGAGGAAGCTGGCTACACCTTC TRBJ1-2 14 - - TRBV2
CSVVGWAGGNEQYF TGCAGCGTTGTTGGTTGGGCAGGGGGCAACGAGCAGTACTTC TRBJ2-7 14 - TRBD1 TRBV29-1
CASSGRLAGYQETQYF TGTGCCAGCAGCGGAAGACTAGCGGGGTACCAAGAGACCCAGTACTTC TRBJ2-5 16 - TRBD2 TRBV28
CAWLGGTYGYTF TGTGCCTGGTTAGGGGGGACCTATGGCTACACCTTC TRBJ1-2 12 - - TRBV30
CASSRAGGEQFF TGCGCCAGCAGTCGGGCCGGGGGTGAGCAGTTCTTC TRBJ2-1 12 - - TRBV10-1
CASSRTASSYNSPLHF TGTGCCAGCAGCCGGACAGCGAGCTCCTATAATTCACCCCTCCACTTT TRBJ1-6 16 - - TRBV7-6
CASSFVGTGSYGGYTF TGTGCCAGCAGCTTTGTTGGCACAGGGTCCTACGGTGGCTACACCTTC TRBJ1-2 16 - - TRBV7-2
CATAPGQGAGVSYNEQFF TGTGCCACAGCTCCCGGACAGGGGGCAGGTGTGTCCTACAATGAGCAGTTCTTC TRBJ2-1 18 few TRBD1 TRBV7-2
CASTMTGLGSPLHF TGTGCCAGCACCATGACAGGGCTGGGATCACCCCTCCACTTT TRBJ1-6 14 - TRBD1 TRBV7-8
CASSPRTGVDNTIYF TGTGCCAGCAGCCCTCGGACAGGGGTCGATAACACCATATATTTT TRBJ1-3 15 few TRBD1 TRBV7-9
CASSSTVWGAQGTDTQYF TGTGCCAGCAGCTCAACGGTTTGGGGGGCGCAGGGCACAGATACGCAGTATTTT TRBJ2-3 18 - - TRBV5-8
CASSLAAQTGETQYF TGTGCCAGCAGCTTAGCAGCGCAGACAGGGGAGACCCAGTACTTC TRBJ2-5 15 - TRBD1 TRBV7-2
CASSRTKPGSDYTEAFF TGTGCCAGCTCACGAACAAAACCAGGGAGCGATTACACTGAAGCTTTCTTT TRBJ1-1 17 - - TRBV18
CASSLSGRGLYGYTF TGTGCCAGCAGTTTATCCGGTCGGGGACTGTATGGCTACACCTTC TRBJ1-2 15 - - TRBV28
CASSPLGGEETQYF TGTGCCAGTAGTCCCCTGGGGGGTGAAGAGACCCAGTACTTC TRBJ2-5 14 - - TRBV19
CASGGGSGANVLTF TGTGCCAGCGGAGGGGGATCTGGGGCCAACGTCCTGACTTTC TRBJ2-6 14 - - TRBV6-1
CASSVYSGLEVYEQFF TGTGCCAGCAGCGTATACTCGGGACTAGAGGTCTATGAGCAGTTCTTC TRBJ2-1 16 - TRBD2 TRBV9
CASSQVVNEYSGYTF TGCGCCAGCAGCCAAGTCGTCAACGAATACTCCGGCTACACCTTC TRBJ1-2 15 - - TRBV4-3
CASSSERGSSETQYF TGTGCCAGCAGCTCTGAGAGGGGCTCGTCTGAGACCCAGTACTTC TRBJ2-5 15 few - TRBV9
CASGQGGSDEKLFF TGTGCCAGCGGACAAGGGGGTTCAGACGAAAAACTGTTTTTT TRBJ1-4 14 - - TRBV28